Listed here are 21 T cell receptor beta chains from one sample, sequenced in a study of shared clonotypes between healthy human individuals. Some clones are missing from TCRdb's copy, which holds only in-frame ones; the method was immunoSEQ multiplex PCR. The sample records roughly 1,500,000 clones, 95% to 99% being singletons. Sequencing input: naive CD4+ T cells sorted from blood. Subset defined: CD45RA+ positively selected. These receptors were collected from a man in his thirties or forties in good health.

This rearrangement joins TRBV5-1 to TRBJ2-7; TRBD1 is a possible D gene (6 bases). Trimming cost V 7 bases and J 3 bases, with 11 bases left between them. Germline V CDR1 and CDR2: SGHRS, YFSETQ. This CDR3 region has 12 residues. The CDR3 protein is CASSQGIYEQYF. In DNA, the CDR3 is TGCGCCAGCTCTCAGGGGATCTACGAGCAGTACTTC.

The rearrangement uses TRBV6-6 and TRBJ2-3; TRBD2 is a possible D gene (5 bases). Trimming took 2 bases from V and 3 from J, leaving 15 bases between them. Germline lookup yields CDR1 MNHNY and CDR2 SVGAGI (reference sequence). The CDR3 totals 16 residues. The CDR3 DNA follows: TGTGCCAGCAGTTACCCCCGAGGGATTGGGACAGATACGCAGTATTTT. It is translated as CASSYPRGIGTDTQYF.

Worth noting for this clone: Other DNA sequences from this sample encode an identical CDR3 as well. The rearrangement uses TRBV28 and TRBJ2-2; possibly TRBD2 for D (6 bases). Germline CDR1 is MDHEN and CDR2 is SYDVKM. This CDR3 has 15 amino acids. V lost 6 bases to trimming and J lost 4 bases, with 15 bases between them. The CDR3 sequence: CASSLFSGRTGELFF. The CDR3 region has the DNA TGTGCCAGCAGCCTCTTTAGCGGTCGCACCGGGGAGCTGTTTTTT.

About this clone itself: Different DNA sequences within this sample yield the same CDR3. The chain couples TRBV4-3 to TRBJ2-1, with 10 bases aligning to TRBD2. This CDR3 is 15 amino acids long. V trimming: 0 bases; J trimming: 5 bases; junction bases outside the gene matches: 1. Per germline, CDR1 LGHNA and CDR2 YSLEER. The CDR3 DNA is TGCGCCAGCAGCCAAGAAGGACTAGCGGACAATGAGCAGTTCTTC. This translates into CASSQEGLADNEQFF.

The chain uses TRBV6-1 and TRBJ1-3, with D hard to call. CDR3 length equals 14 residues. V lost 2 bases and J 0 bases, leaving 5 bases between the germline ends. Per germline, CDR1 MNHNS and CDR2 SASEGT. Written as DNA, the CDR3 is TGTGCCAGCAGTGAATCGGCCTCTGGAAACACCATATATTTT. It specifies CASSESASGNTIYF.

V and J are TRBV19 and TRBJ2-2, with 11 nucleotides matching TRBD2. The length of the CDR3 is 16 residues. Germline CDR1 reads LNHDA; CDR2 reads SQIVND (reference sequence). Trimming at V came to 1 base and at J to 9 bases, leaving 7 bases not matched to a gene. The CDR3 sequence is CASSIGLAGRRWELFF. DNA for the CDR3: TGTGCCAGTAGTATAGGACTAGCGGGGAGGCGTTGGGAGCTGTTTTTT. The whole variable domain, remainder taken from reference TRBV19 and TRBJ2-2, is DGGITQSPKYLFRKEGQNVTLSCEQNLNHDAMYWYRQDPGQGLRLIYYSQIVNDFQKGDIAEGYSVSREKKESFPLTVTSAQKNPTAFYLCASSIGLAGRRWELFFGEGSRLTVL.

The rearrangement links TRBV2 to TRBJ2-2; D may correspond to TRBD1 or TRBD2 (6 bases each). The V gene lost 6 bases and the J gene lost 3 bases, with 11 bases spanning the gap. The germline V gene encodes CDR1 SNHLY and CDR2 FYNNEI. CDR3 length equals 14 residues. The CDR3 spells CASRGRTDTGELFF. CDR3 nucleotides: TGTGCCAGCAGGGGGAGGACAGACACCGGGGAGCTGTTTTTT.

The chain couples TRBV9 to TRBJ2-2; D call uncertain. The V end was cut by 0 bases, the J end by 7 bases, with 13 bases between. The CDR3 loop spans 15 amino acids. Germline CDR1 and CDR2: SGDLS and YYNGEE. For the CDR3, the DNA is TGTGCCAGCAGCGTAGGATCGGGTTTTTTCGGGGAGCTGTTTTTT. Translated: CASSVGSGFFGELFF.

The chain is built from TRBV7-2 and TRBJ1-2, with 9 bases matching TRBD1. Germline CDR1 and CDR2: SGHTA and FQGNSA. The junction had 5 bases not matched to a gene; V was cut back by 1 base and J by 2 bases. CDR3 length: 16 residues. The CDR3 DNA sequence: TGTGCCAGCAGCTTAGACAGGGGGCTACTGAACTATGGCTACACCTTC. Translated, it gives CASSLDRGLLNYGYTF.

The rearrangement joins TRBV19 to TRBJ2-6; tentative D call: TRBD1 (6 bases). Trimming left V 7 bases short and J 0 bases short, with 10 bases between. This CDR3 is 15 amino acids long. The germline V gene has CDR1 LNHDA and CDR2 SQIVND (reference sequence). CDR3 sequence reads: CASTVQGSGANVLTF. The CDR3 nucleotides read TGTGCCAGTACCGTACAGGGCTCTGGGGCCAACGTCCTGACTTTC.

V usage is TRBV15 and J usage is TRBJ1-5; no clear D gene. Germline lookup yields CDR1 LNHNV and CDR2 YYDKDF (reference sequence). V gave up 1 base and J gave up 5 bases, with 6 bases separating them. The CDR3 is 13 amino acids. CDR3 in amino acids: CATSRARDQPQHF. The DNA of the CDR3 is TGTGCCACCAGCAGAGCGCGGGATCAGCCCCAGCATTTT.

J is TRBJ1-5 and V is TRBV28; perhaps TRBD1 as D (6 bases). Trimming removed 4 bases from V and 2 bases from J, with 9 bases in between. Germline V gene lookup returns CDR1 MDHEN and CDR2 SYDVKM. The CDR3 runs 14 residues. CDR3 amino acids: CASSYSGGNQPQHF. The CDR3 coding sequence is TGTGCCAGCAGTTATTCAGGGGGCAATCAGCCCCAGCATTTT.

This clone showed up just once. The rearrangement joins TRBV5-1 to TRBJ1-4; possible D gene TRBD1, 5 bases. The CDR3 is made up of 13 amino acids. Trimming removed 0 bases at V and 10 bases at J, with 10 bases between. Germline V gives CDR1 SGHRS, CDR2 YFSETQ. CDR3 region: CASSLEGPGKLFF. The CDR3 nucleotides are TGCGCCAGCAGCTTGGAGGGGCCCGGAAAACTGTTTTTT.

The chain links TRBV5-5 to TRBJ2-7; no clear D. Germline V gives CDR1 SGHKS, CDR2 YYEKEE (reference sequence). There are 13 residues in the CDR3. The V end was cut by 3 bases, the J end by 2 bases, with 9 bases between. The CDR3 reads CASSSAGTYEQYF. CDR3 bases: TGTGCCAGCAGCTCGGCTGGGACCTACGAGCAGTACTTC.

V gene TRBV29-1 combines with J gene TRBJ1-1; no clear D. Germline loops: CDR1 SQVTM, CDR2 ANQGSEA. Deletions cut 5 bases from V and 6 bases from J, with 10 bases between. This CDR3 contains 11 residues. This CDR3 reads CSVLSVSEAFF. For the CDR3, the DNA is TGCAGCGTTCTTTCTGTCTCTGAAGCTTTCTTT.

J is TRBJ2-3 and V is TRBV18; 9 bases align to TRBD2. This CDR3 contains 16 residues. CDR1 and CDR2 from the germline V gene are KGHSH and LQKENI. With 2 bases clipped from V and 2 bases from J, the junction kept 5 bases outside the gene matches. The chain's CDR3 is CASSPIRLADTDTQYF. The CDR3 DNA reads TGTGCCAGCTCACCAATTAGACTAGCGGACACAGATACGCAGTATTTT.

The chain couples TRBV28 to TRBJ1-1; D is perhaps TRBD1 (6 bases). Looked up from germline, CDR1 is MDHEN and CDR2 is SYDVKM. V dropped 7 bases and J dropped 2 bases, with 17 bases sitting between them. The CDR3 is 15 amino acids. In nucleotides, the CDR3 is TGTGCCAGCATTCCCCCGGGACACCTTAACACTGAAGCTTTCTTT. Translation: CASIPPGHLNTEAFF. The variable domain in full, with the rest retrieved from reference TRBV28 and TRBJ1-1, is DVKVTQSSRYLVKRTGEKVFLECVQDMDHENMFWYRQDPGLGLRLIYFSYDVKMKEKGDIPEGYSVSREKKERFSLILESASTNQTSMYLCASIPPGHLNTEAFFGQGTRLTVV.

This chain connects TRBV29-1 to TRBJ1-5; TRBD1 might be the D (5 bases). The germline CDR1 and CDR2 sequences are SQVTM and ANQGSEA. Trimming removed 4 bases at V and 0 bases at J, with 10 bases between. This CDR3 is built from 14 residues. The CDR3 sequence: CSVGGGDSNQPQHF. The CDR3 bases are TGCAGCGTTGGGGGCGGAGATAGCAATCAGCCCCAGCATTTT.

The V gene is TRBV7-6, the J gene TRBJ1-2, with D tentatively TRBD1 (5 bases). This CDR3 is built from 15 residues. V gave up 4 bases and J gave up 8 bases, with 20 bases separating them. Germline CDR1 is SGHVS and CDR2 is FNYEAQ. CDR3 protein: CASSSSRTPLGGYTF. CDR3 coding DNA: TGTGCCAGCAGCTCAAGCCGGACACCCCTCGGGGGCTACACCTTC.

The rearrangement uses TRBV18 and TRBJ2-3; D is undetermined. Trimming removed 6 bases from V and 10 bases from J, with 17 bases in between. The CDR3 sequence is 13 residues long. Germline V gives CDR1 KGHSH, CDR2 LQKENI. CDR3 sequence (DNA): TGTGCCAGCTCGCAACCTCAACCGCGAGCGCAGTATTTT. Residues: CASSQPQPRAQYF.

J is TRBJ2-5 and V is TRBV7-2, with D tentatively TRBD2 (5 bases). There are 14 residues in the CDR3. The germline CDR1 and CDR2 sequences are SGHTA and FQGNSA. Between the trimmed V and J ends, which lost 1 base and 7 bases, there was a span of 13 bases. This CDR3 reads CASSLESIRGTQYF. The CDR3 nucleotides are TGTGCCAGCAGCTTAGAGTCGATCCGGGGGACCCAGTACTTC.